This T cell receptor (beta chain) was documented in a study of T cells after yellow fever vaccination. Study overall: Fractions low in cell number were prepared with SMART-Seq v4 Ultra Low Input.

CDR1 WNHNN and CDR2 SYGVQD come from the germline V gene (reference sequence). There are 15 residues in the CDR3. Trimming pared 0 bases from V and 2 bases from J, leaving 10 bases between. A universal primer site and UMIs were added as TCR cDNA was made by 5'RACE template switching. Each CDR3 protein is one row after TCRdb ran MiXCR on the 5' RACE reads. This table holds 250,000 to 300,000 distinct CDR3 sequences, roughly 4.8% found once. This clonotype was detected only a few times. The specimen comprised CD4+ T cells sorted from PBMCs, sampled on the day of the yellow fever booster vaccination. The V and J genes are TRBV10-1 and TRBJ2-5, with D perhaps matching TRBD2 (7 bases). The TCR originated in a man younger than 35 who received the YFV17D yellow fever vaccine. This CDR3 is CASSESAGAQETQYF. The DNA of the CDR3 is TGCGCCAGCAGTGAGTCGGCGGGGGCACAAGAGACCCAGTACTTC.